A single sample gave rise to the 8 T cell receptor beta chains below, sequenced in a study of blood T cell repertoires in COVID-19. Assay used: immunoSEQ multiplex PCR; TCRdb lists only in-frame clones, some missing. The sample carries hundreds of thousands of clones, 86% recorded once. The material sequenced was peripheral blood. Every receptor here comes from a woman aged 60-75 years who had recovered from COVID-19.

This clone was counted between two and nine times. The CDR3, as DNA: TGTGCCAGCACCGCTTGGGGGAGCGGGGGGACGAACACCGGGGAGCTGTTTTTT. It translates to CASTAWGSGGTNTGELFF. This chain uses TRBV5-4 with TRBJ2-2; 9 nucleotides line up with TRBD2. The J segment lost 0 bases and the V segment lost 6 bases, leaving 12 bases of the junction unmatched. The CDR3 loop spans 18 amino acids. CDR1 and CDR2 from the germline V gene are SGHNT and YYREEE (reference sequence).

Here the CDR3 reads CASSAFQGGTEAFF. The CDR3 bases are TGTGCCAGCAGTGCCTTCCAGGGGGGCACTGAAGCTTTCTTT. The V call is TRBV6-6, the J call TRBJ1-1; 7 bases line up with TRBD1. From germline, CDR1 is MNHNY and CDR2 SVGAGI (reference sequence). The CDR3 contains 14 residues. J gave up 4 bases and V 5 bases, and 7 bases lay outside the gene matches.

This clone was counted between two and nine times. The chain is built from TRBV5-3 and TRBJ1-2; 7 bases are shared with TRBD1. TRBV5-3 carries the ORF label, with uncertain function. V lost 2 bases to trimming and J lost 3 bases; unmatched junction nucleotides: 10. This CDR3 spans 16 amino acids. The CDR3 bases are TGTGCCAGAAGCTTAATCAACCAGGGGGTTTACTATGGCTACACCTTC. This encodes CARSLINQGVYYGYTF.

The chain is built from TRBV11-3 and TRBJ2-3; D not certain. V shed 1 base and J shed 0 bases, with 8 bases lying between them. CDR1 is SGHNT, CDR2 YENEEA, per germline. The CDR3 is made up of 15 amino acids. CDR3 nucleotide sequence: TGTGCCAGCAGCTTAGGTGACTTTAGCACAGATACGCAGTATTTT. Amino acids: CASSLGDFSTDTQYF.

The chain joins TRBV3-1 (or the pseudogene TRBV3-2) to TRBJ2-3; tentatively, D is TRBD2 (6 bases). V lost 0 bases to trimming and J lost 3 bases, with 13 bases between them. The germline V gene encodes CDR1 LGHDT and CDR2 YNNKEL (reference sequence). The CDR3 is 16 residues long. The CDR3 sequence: CASSQDRRGITDTQYF. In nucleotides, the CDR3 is TGTGCCAGCAGCCAAGATCGGCGGGGAATTACAGATACGCAGTATTTT.

CDR3 in DNA: TGCAGCGTTGTAGGAGGGGAGACCTACGAGCAGTACTTC. It specifies CSVVGGETYEQYF. The chain carries TRBV29-1 and TRBJ2-7; tentatively, D is TRBD2 (6 bases). Germline V gene lookup returns CDR1 SQVTM and CDR2 ANQGSEA. The ends were cut back, 4 bases at V and 2 bases at J, with 12 bases in the middle. This CDR3 has 13 residues.

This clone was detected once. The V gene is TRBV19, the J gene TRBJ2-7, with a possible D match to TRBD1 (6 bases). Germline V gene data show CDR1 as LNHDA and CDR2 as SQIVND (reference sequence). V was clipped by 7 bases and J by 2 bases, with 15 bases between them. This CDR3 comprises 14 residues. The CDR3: CASTDSDRPYEQYF. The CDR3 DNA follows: TGTGCCAGTACCGATAGCGACAGGCCCTACGAGCAGTACTTC.

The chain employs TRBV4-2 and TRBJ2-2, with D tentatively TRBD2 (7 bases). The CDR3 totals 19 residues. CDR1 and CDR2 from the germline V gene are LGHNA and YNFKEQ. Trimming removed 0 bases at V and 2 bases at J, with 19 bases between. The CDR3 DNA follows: TGTGCCAGCAGCCAAGATTTCCTTGGGGGGGGGCGAAACACCGGGGAGCTGTTTTTT. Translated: CASSQDFLGGGRNTGELFF.